Listed below are T cell receptor beta chains from one sample, sequenced in a study of blood T cell repertoires in COVID-19. The data were produced by immunoSEQ multiplex PCR, yet TCRdb's version contains in-frame clones alone and is incomplete. The sample includes about 260,000 clones, 84% of them seen just once. Sequencing was carried out using peripheral blood. The source of these receptors is a woman in her thirties or forties who had recovered from COVID-19. CDR3s include the opening cysteine and the closing phenylalanine or tryptophan. A D gene is named only where the DNA matches it firmly. Size tells how often a clone was seen (once, few, many) or the class of an expanded clone, and some rows leave it out.

D	V	J	size	DNA	CDR3
TRBD1	TRBV5-1	TRBJ2-1	.	TGCGCCAGCAGCCCCGGGACAGGAGGGTCTTACAATGAGCAGTTCTTC	CASSPGTGGSYNEQFF
.	TRBV20-1	TRBJ1-5	.	TGCAGTGCTAGTCGCCCCCTAAGTTCGGGGTCTGGTCAGCCCCAGCATTTT	CSASRPLSSGSGQPQHF
TRBD2	TRBV5-1	TRBJ2-7	.	TGCGCCAGCAGAGCCCGGGAGGTCTACGAGCAGTACTTC	CASRAREVYEQYF
.	TRBV3-1/TRBV3-2	TRBJ2-5	few	TGTGCCAGCAGCCAAGACAGACGGCGGGTGCCGGGGGAGACCCAGTACTTC	CASSQDRRRVPGETQYF
.	TRBV30	TRBJ1-4	.	TGTGCCTGGAGTGTCCCAGGGGTGTCGGCCAAACTGTTTTTT	CAWSVPGVSAKLFF
TRBD2	TRBV7-9	TRBJ2-3	.	TGTGCCAGCAGCTCCAGCGGGAGAGATACGCAGTATTTT	CASSSSGRDTQYF
TRBD1	TRBV7-9	TRBJ1-1	.	TGTGCCAGCAGCTTGACAGGGAAGAACACTGAAGCTTTCTTT	CASSLTGKNTEAFF
TRBD1	TRBV6-5	TRBJ2-7	few	TGTGCCAGCTCCCGGGACAGGGGGCGATACGAGCAGTACTTC	CASSRDRGRYEQYF
.	TRBV6-5	TRBJ2-3	.	TGTGCCAGCACCCCGGGACTGTACACAGATACGCAGTATTTT	CASTPGLYTDTQYF
TRBD1	TRBV18	TRBJ1-5	.	TGTGCCAGCTCACCCGAACAGGGGGTGGTTCAGCCCCAGCATTTT	CASSPEQGVVQPQHF
.	TRBV5-5	TRBJ2-7	.	TGTGCCAGCAGCTTGTTGTTGGGGGCCTCCTACGAGCAGTACTTC	CASSLLLGASYEQYF
.	TRBV7-8	TRBJ1-1	.	TGTGCCAGCAGCTTAACTAGGGCGGGCACTGAAGCTTTCTTT	CASSLTRAGTEAFF
TRBD1	TRBV29-1	TRBJ2-2	.	TGCAGCTATTACAGGGGGGCAGGAGAGCTGTTTTTT	CSYYRGAGELFF
TRBD1	TRBV18	TRBJ2-3	.	TGTGCCAGCTCACGCGGGACAGGGGGGACAGATACGCAGTATTTT	CASSRGTGGTDTQYF
.	TRBV10-3	TRBJ2-5	.	TGTGCCATCAGAGGACAAGCCCAAGAGACCCAGTACTTC	CAIRGQAQETQYF
.	TRBV12-3/TRBV12-4	TRBJ1-3	once	TGTGCCAGCAGCGTATCTGGAAACACCATATATTTT	CASSVSGNTIYF
.	TRBV18	TRBJ2-2	once	TGTGCCAGCTCACCACCGCGGCAGGGCTACACCGGGGAGCTGTTTTTT	CASSPPRQGYTGELFF
TRBD1	TRBV6-1	TRBJ1-1	many	TGTGCCAGCAGTGAAGCGTTAGGACAGGGACACACTGAAGCTTTCTTT	CASSEALGQGHTEAFF